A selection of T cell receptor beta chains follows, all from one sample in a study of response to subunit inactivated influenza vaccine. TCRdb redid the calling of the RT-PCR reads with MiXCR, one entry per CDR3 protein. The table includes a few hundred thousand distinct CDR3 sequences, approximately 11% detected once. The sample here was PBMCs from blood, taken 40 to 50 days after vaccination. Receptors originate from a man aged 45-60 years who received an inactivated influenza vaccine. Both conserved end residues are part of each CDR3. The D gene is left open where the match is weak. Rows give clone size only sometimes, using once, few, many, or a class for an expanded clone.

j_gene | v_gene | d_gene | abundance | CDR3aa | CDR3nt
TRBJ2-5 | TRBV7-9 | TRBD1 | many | CASSFPDRGEETQYF | TGTGCCAGCAGCTTTCCCGACAGGGGAGAAGAGACCCAGTACTTC
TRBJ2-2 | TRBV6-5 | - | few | CASSLQEYAGELFF | TGTGCCAGCAGTCTACAGGAGTACGCCGGGGAGCTGTTTTTT
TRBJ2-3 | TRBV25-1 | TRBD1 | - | CASREIMGQGQYF | TGTGCCAGCAGAGAGATCATGGGACAGGGTCAGTATTTT
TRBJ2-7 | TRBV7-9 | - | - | CASSLAGDHRLSEQYF | TGTGCCAGCAGCTTAGCCGGGGACCACCGCCTTAGCGAGCAGTACTTC
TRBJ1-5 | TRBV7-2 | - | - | CASSSLPLPRGSQPQHF | TGTGCCAGCAGCTCTCTCCCCCTTCCCAGGGGCAGTCAGCCCCAGCATTTT
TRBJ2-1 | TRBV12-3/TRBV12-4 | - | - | CASSFGTGTYNEQFF | TGTGCCAGCAGTTTCGGTACAGGGACCTACAATGAGCAGTTCTTC
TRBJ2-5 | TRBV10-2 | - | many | CASSESGRDYQETQYF | TGCGCCAGCAGTGAGTCCGGCAGAGATTACCAAGAGACCCAGTACTTC
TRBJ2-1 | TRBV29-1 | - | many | CSARNGVNSYNEQFF | TGCAGCGCCCGAAACGGGGTAAACTCCTACAATGAGCAGTTCTTC
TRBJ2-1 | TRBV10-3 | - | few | CAINIVGEQFF | TGTGCCATCAACATCGTAGGTGAGCAGTTCTTC
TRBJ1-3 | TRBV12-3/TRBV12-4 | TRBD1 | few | CASSSEGQGLDTIYF | TGTGCCAGCAGTTCGGAGGGACAGGGGTTGGACACCATATATTTT
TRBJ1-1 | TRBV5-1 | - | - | CASSLGPGVGTEAFF | TGCGCCAGCAGCTTGGGGCCAGGCGTTGGCACTGAAGCTTTCTTT
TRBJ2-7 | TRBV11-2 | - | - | CASSHAPSAGSYEQYF | TGTGCCAGCAGCCACGCTCCCTCCGCAGGGTCCTACGAGCAGTACTTC
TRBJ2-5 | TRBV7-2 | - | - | CASSPTPLGTQYF | TGTGCCAGCAGCCCCACCCCTTTGGGGACCCAGTACTTC
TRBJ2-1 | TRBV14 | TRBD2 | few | CASSWTSGTNEQFF | TGTGCCAGCAGCTGGACTAGTGGGACCAATGAGCAGTTCTTC
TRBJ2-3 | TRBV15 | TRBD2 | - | CATSPGSGRGGPDTQYF | TGTGCCACCAGCCCCGGGAGCGGGAGAGGGGGGCCAGATACGCAGTATTTT
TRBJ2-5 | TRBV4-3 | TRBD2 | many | CASSQDRASGGGTQYF | TGCGCCAGCAGCCAAGATCGAGCTAGCGGGGGTGGGACCCAGTACTTC
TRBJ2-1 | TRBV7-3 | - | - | CASSPRRNSLNEQFF | TGTGCCAGCAGTCCACGGCGGAATAGCCTCAATGAGCAGTTCTTC
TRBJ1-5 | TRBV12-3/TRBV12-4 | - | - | CASRSGDLNQPQHF | TGTGCCAGCAGATCAGGGGACCTCAATCAGCCCCAGCATTTT
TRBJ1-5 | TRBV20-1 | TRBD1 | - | CSAEDRGGYQPQHF | TGCAGTGCCGAGGACAGGGGAGGTTATCAGCCCCAGCATTTT
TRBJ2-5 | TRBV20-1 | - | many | CSASNTLEQETQYF | TGCAGTGCTAGCAACACTCTGGAACAAGAGACCCAGTACTTC
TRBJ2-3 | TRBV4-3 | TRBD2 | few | CASSPGASGAIDTQYF | TGCGCCAGCAGCCCCGGGGCTAGCGGAGCGATAGATACGCAGTATTTT
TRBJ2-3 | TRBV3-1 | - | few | CASSQTPGVATDTQYF | TGTGCCAGCAGCCAAACCCCAGGGGTGGCAACAGATACGCAGTATTTT
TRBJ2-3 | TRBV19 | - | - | CASNDRPLSTDTQYF | TGTGCCAGTAACGACAGGCCCCTTAGCACAGATACGCAGTATTTT
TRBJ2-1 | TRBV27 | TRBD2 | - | CALSFAGLAGWSSYNEQFF | TGTGCCCTCAGTTTCGCGGGACTAGCGGGGTGGAGCTCCTACAATGAGCAGTTCTTC
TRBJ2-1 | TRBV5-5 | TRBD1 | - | CASRPFPGTGPYNEQFF | TGTGCCAGCAGACCCTTTCCCGGGACAGGGCCCTACAATGAGCAGTTCTTC
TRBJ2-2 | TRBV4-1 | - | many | CASSQAVTGELFF | TGCGCCAGCAGCCAAGCAGTAACCGGGGAGCTGTTTTTT
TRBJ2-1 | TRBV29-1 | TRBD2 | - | CSGGLAGGRTEQFF | TGCAGCGGGGGACTAGCGGGAGGTAGGACTGAGCAGTTCTTC
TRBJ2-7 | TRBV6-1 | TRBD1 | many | CASSPGQVAFSSYEQYF | TGTGCCAGCAGTCCGGGACAGGTGGCTTTTAGCTCCTACGAGCAGTACTTC
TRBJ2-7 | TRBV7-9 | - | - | CASSLPEGKVLYEQYF | TGTGCCAGCAGCTTGCCGGAGGGAAAGGTCCTCTACGAGCAGTACTTC
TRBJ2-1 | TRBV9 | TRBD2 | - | CASSGGGGAYNEQFF | TGTGCCAGCAGCGGAGGCGGGGGGGCCTACAATGAGCAGTTCTTC
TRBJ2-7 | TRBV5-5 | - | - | CASSLVGDFYEQYF | TGTGCCAGCAGCTTGGTAGGGGATTTCTACGAGCAGTACTTC
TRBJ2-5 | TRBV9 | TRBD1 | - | CASGQGTGAQETQYF | TGTGCCAGCGGCCAAGGGACAGGGGCGCAAGAGACCCAGTACTTC
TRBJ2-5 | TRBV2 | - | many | CASSEALWRTQYF | TGTGCCAGCAGTGAAGCGCTCTGGAGAACCCAGTACTTC
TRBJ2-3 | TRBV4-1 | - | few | CASSQPLRGGSRDTQYF | TGCGCCAGCAGCCAACCTCTTCGAGGGGGTTCAAGGGATACGCAGTATTTT
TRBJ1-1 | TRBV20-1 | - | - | CSAPQGTDTEAFF | TGCAGTGCCCCACAGGGAACGGACACTGAAGCTTTCTTT
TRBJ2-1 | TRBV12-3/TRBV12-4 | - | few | CASSNTLREQFF | TGTGCCAGCAGTAACACACTTCGGGAGCAGTTCTTC
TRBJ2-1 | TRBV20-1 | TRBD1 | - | CSATRDRVFDEQFF | TGCAGTGCCACCCGGGACAGGGTTTTTGATGAGCAGTTCTTC
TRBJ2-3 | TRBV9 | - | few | CASSVEPGRTDTQYF | TGTGCCAGCAGCGTAGAACCAGGCCGCACAGATACGCAGTATTTT
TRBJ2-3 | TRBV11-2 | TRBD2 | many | CASSAGLAGGPAWYTQYF | TGTGCCAGCAGCGCGGGACTAGCGGGAGGGCCAGCCTGGTATACGCAGTATTTT
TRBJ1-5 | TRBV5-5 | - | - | CASSLAPGNQPQHF | TGTGCCAGCAGCTTGGCACCGGGCAATCAGCCCCAGCATTTT
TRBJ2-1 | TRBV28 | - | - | CASSSYPGNNEQFF | TGTGCCAGCAGTTCATACCCGGGGAACAATGAGCAGTTCTTC
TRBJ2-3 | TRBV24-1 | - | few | CATSVDSTDTQYF | TGTGCCACCAGTGTCGACAGCACAGATACGCAGTATTTT
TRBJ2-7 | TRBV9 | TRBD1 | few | CASSVGTARSSYEQYF | TGTGCCAGCAGCGTGGGGACAGCTAGGAGCTCCTACGAGCAGTACTTC
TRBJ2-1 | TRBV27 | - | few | CASTRGGVHHNEQFF | TGTGCCAGTACGAGGGGGGGAGTTCACCACAATGAGCAGTTCTTC
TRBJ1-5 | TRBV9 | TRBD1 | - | CASSRGQGAQPQHF | TGTGCCAGCAGCAGAGGACAGGGGGCTCAGCCCCAGCATTTT
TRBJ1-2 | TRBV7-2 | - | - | CANSSHGAWSYGYTF | TGTGCCAACAGCTCCCATGGGGCCTGGTCCTATGGCTACACCTTC
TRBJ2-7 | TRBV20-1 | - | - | CSARMGRFRGEQYF | TGCAGTGCTAGAATGGGCAGATTCCGGGGCGAGCAGTACTTC
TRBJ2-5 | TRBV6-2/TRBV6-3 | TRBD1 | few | CASVTDRGRETQYF | TGTGCCAGCGTAACGGACAGGGGGCGGGAGACCCAGTACTTC
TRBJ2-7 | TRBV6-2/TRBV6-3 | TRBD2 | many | CASSYSIGIVAGGTYEQYF | TGTGCCAGCAGTTACTCGATCGGCATTGTAGCGGGAGGAACCTACGAGCAGTACTTC
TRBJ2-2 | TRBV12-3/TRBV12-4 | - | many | CASTLGLHTGELFF | TGTGCCAGCACCCTCGGGCTTCACACCGGGGAGCTGTTTTTT
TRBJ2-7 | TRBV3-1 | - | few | CASSQASAPHEQYF | TGTGCCAGCAGCCAAGCTTCAGCTCCTCACGAGCAGTACTTC
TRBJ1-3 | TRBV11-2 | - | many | CASSLARNTIYF | TGTGCCAGCAGCTTAGCGAGAAACACCATATATTTT
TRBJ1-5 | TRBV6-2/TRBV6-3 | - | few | CASSYSMGPRAQHF | TGTGCCAGCAGTTACTCGATGGGCCCCAGGGCCCAGCATTTT
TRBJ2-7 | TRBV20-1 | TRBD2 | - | CSACPTTSGGYEQYF | TGCAGTGCTTGTCCTACGACTAGCGGAGGCTACGAGCAGTACTTC
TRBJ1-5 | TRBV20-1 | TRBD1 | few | CSARDRDQPQHF | TGCAGTGCGAGAGACAGGGATCAGCCCCAGCATTTT
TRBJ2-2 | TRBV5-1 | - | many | CASSLTGPNTGELFF | TGCGCCAGCAGCCTGACAGGTCCGAACACCGGGGAGCTGTTTTTT
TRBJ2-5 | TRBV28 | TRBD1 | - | CASSILTATGSGETQYF | TGTGCCAGCAGTATACTAACCGCGACAGGGAGCGGAGAGACCCAGTACTTC